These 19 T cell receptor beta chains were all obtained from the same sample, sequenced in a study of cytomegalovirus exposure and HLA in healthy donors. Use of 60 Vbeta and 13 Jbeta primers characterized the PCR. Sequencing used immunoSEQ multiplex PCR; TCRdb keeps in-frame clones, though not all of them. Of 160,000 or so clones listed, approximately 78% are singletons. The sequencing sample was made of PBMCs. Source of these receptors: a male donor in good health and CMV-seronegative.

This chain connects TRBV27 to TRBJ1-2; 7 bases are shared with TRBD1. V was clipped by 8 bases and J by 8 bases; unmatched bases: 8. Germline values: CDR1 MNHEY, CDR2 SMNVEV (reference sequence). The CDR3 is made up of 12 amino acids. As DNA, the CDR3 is TGTGCCAGCGCACGACAGGGCGGCGGCTACACCTTC. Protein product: CASARQGGGYTF.

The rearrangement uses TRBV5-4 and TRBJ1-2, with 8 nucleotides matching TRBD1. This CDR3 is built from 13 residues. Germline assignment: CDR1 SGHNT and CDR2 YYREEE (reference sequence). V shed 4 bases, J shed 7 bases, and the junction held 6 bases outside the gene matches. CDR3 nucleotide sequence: TGTGCCAGCAGCACGACAGGGGTCCGTGGCTACACCTTC. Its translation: CASSTTGVRGYTF.

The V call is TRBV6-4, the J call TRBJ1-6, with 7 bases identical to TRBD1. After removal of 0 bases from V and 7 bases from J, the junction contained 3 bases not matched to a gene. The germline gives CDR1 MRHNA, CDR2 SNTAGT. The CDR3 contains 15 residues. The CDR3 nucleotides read TGTGCCAGCAGTGACTCGTCAGGGGGAAATTCACCCCTCCACTTT. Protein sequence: CASSDSSGGNSPLHF.

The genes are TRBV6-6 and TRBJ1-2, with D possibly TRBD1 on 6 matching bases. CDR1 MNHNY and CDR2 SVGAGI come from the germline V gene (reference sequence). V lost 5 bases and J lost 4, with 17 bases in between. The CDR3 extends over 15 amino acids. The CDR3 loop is CASSDPTPDSYGYTF. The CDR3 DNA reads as TGTGCCAGCAGTGATCCTACCCCGGACAGCTATGGCTACACCTTC.

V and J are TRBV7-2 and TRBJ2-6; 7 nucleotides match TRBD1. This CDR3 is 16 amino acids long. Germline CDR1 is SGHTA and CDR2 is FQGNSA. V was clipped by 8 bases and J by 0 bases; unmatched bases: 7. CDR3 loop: CASRTGPISGANVLTF. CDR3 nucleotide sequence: TGTGCCAGCCGGACAGGACCAATCTCTGGGGCCAACGTCCTGACTTTC.

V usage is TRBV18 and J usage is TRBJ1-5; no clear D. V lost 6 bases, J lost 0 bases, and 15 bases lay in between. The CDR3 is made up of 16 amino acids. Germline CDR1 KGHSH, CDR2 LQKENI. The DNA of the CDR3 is TGTGCCAGCTCCTCATCCCCGGGGTCTAGCAATCAGCCCCAGCATTTT. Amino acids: CASSSSPGSSNQPQHF.

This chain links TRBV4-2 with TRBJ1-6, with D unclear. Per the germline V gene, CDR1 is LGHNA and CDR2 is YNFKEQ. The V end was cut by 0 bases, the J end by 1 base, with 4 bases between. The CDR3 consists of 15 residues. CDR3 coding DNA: TGTGCCAGCAGCCAAGACAGTTCCTATAATTCACCCCTCCACTTT. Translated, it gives CASSQDSSYNSPLHF.

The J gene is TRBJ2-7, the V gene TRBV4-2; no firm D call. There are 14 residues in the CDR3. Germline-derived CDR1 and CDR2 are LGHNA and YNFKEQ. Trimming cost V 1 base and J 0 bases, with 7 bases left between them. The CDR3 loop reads CASSQGGSSYEQYF. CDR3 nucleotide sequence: TGTGCCAGCAGCCAAGGAGGTAGCTCCTACGAGCAGTACTTC.

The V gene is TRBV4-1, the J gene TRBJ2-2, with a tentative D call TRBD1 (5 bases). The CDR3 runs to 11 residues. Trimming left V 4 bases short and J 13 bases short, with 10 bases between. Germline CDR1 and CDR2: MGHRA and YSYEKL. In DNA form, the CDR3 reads TGCGCCAGCAGCCGAGCAGGGCGGCTGTTTTTT. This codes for CASSRAGRLFF.

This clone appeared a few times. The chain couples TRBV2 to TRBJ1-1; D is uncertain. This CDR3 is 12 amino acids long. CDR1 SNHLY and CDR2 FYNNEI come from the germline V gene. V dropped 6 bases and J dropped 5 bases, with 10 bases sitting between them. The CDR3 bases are TGTGCCAGCAGCTCCCGGGGAACTGAAGCTTTCTTT. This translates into CASSSRGTEAFF. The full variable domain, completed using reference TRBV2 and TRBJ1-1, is EPEVTQTPSHQVTQMGQEVILRCVPISNHLYFYWYRQILGQKVEFLVSFYNNEISEKSEIFDDQFSVERPDGSNFTLKIRSTKLEDSAMYFCASSSRGTEAFFGQGTRLTVV.

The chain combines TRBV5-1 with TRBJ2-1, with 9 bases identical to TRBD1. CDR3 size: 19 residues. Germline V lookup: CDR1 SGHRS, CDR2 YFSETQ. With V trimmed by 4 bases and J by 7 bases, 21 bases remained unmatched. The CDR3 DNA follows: TGCGCCAGCAGCCGTTCGGGGACAGGGTTAACCAAGCACGTAAATGAGCAGTTCTTC. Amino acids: CASSRSGTGLTKHVNEQFF. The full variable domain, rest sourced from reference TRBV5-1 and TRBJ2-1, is KAGVTQTPRYLIKTRGQQVTLSCSPISGHRSVSWYQQTPGQGLQFLFEYFSETQRNKGNFPGRFSGRQFSNSRSEMNVSTLELGDSALYLCASSRSGTGLTKHVNEQFFGPGTRLTVL.

The CDR3 loop reads CASSLLLGQADYGYTF. Here the CDR3 DNA reads TGTGCCAGCAGTTTGCTCCTCGGACAGGCTGACTATGGCTACACCTTC. The rearrangement uses TRBV28 and TRBJ1-2; 7 bases are a match to TRBD1. J lost 3 bases, V lost 3 bases, and 10 bases had no gene match. Germline CDR1 is MDHEN and CDR2 is SYDVKM. The CDR3 loop spans 16 amino acids.

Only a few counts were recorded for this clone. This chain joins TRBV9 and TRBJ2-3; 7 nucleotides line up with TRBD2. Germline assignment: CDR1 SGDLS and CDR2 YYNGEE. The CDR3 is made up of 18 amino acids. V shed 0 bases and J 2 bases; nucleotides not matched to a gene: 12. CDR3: CASSVGSWGGLYTDTQYF. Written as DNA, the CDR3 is TGTGCCAGCAGCGTAGGATCTTGGGGGGGACTATACACAGATACGCAGTATTTT.

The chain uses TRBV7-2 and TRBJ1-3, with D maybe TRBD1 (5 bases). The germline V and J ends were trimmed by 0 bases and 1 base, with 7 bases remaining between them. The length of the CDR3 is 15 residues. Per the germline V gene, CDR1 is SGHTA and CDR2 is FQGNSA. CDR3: CASSLAEGSGNTIYF. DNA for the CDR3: TGTGCCAGCAGCTTAGCGGAGGGGTCTGGAAACACCATATATTTT.

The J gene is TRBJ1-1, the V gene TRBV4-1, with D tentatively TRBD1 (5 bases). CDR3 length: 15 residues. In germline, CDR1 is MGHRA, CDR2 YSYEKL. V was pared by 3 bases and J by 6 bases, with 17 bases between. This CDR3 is CASSHLGGGLAEAFF. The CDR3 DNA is TGCGCCAGCAGCCATCTCGGGGGGGGATTGGCTGAAGCTTTCTTT.

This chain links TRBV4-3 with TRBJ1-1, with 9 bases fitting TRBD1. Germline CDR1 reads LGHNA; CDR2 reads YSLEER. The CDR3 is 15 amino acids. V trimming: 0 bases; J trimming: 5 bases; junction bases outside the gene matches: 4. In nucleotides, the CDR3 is TGCGCCAGCAGCCAAGATTCGACAGGGGGTACTGAAGCTTTCTTT. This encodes CASSQDSTGGTEAFF.

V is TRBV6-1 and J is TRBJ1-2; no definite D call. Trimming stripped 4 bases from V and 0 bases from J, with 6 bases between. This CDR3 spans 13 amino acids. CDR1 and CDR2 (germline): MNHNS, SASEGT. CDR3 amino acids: CASSAQTNYGYTF. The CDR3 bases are TGTGCCAGCAGTGCACAGACTAACTATGGCTACACCTTC.

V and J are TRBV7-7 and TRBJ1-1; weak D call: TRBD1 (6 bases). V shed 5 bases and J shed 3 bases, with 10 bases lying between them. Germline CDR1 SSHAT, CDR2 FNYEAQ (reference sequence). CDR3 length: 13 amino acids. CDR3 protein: CASSHNRDTEAFF. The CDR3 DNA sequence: TGTGCCAGCAGCCACAACAGGGACACTGAAGCTTTCTTT.

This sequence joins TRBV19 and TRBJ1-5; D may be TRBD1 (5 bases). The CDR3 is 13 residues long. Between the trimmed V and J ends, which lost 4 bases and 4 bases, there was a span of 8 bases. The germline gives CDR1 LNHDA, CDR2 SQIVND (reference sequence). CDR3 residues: CASSRTPNQPQHF. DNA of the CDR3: TGTGCCAGTAGTAGGACACCTAATCAGCCCCAGCATTTT.